This T cell receptor beta chain is drawn from a study of blood T cells in healthy people across ages. Per-sample yields of isolated PBMCs were at least 6 million. The V gene lost 4 bases and the J gene lost 6 bases, with 19 bases spanning the gap. The germline CDR1 and CDR2 sequences are SQVTM and ANQGSEA. This CDR3 contains 15 residues. With a J-beta primer mix and a sample-barcoded 5' primer, a second PCR ran about 6 to 11 cycles. Every molecule of cDNA carried a tag from a template-switch adaptor with 12 random nucleotides. TCRdb analysed the 5' RACE reads with MiXCR anew, one entry per CDR3 protein. Here the sample spans roughly 700,000 distinct CDR3 sequences, around 49% being singletons. Notes on the study in general: Higher naive T cell percentage went strongly together with higher TCR beta diversity. A roughly linear age-dependent decrease characterized TCR beta diversity per million T cells.

Concerning this clonotype: Its antigen is as yet unknown. Given a much more abundant clone one base away, this may be a read error.

The specimen sequenced was blood. The origin of this receptor is a woman aged 55-75 years in good health. This chain links TRBV29-1 with TRBJ2-4, with D tentatively TRBD1 (6 bases). CDR3 nucleotide sequence: TGCAGCGTTGTGGGGGCTGGACAGCCATCAAACATTCAGTACTTC. Its protein product is CSVVGAGQPSNIQYF.